A single sample is the source of the 10 T cell receptor beta chains below, sequenced in a study of T cells in Graves' hyperthyroidism and ophthalmopathy. RNA transcripts gave rise to amplified TCR beta CDR3 regions. A first-round RT-PCR of the TCR CDR3 used the HTBI primer set. TCRdb redid the calling of the multiplex PCR reads with MiXCR, one entry per CDR3 protein. This table has around 690,000 distinct CDR3 sequences, approximately 15% appearing once. Sequencing was performed on blood. These receptors were collected from a man between 50 and 59 years old with Graves' hyperthyroidism.

This clonotype has a count of ten or more. The chain recombines TRBV20-1 with TRBJ2-7; possible D gene TRBD2, 6 bases. V dropped 0 bases and J dropped 0 bases, with 12 bases sitting between them. CDR3 length: 15 residues. Germline loops: CDR1 DFQATT, CDR2 SNEGSKA (reference sequence). The CDR3 nucleotides are TGCAGTGCTAGAGATCTTGGCGGGACCTCCTACGAGCAGTACTTC. Amino acids: CSARDLGGTSYEQYF.

Remarks on this clonotype: A much bigger clone sits one base away, suggesting this may be a read error. The rearrangement joins TRBV5-1 to TRBJ1-1; D call uncertain. CDR3 length: 17 residues. Germline CDR1 is SGHRS and CDR2 is YFSETQ. V dropped 5 bases and J dropped 3 bases, with 23 bases sitting between them. The chain's CDR3 is CASRSVYRRAGYTEAFF. DNA of the CDR3: TGCGCCAGCAGATCAGTGTACCGGAGGGCCGGGTACACTGAAGCTTTCTTT. Complete variable domain (other parts from reference TRBV5-1 and TRBJ1-1): KAGVTQTPRYLIKTRGQQVTLSCSPISGHRSVSWYQQTPGQGLQFLFEYFSETQRNKGNFPGRFSGRQFSNSRSEMNVSTLELGDSALYLCASRSVYRRAGYTEAFFGQGTRLTVV.

This clonotype has ten or more counts. V is TRBV19 and J is TRBJ2-1; D possibly corresponds to TRBD1 (6 bases). This CDR3 region has 14 residues. Trimming cost V 5 bases and J 0 bases, with 8 bases left between them. Looked up from germline, CDR1 is LNHDA and CDR2 is SQIVND (reference sequence). The CDR3 nucleotides are TGTGCCAGTAGTCCGGACAGCTCCTACAATGAGCAGTTCTTC. Its protein product is CASSPDSSYNEQFF.

V usage is TRBV6-1 and J usage is TRBJ1-2; D is perhaps TRBD1 (5 bases). Germline assignment: CDR1 MNHNS and CDR2 SASEGT. The CDR3 length is 13 residues. V shed 6 bases and J shed 7 bases, with 15 bases lying between them. The CDR3, as DNA: TGTGCCAGCAGGATAACAGGAGGACGTGGCTACACCTTC. Its translation is CASRITGGRGYTF.

This clonotype was found many times. The rearrangement joins TRBV2 to TRBJ2-2; D gene uncertain. The CDR3 loop spans 12 amino acids. Germline assignment: CDR1 SNHLY and CDR2 FYNNEI. Trimming shortened V by 6 bases and J by 3 bases, and 5 bases separated the two germline ends. CDR3 nucleotide sequence: TGTGCCAGCAGAGCTGACACCGGGGAGCTGTTTTTT. Translation: CASRADTGELFF.

This clonotype was picked up many times. The V and J genes are TRBV28 and TRBJ1-4; D unresolved. Trimming shortened V by 4 bases and J by 4 bases, and 16 bases separated the two germline ends. This CDR3 has 16 residues. Germline loops: CDR1 MDHEN, CDR2 SYDVKM. CDR3 region: CASSSLSLSFNEKLFF. The CDR3 DNA is TGTGCCAGCAGTTCCCTGTCCCTCTCCTTTAATGAAAAACTGTTTTTT.

As concerns this clonotype: One base away lies a much larger clone, so this may be a sequencing read error. The V and J genes are TRBV28 and TRBJ1-2; tentatively, D is TRBD1 (6 bases). Germline lookup yields CDR1 MDHEN and CDR2 SYDVKM. This CDR3 region has 15 residues. CDR3 sequence: CAGSPVQGTGYGYTF. Written as DNA, the CDR3 is TGTGCCGGCAGCCCGGTTCAGGGGACGGGCTATGGCTACACCTTC.

Only a few counts were recorded for this clonotype. The J gene is TRBJ2-1, the V gene TRBV4-3; a possible D gene is TRBD1 (6 bases). The CDR3 spans 16 residues. Deletions cut 4 bases from V and 9 bases from J, with 22 bases between. Germline V gene data show CDR1 as LGHNA and CDR2 as YSLEER. CDR3 loop: CASSPLKPGDRGEQFF. DNA for the CDR3: TGCGCCAGCAGCCCCCTCAAGCCAGGGGATAGGGGTGAGCAGTTCTTC.

For this clonotype: Germline is not matched at one junction end, which may reflect a read error. V is TRBV28 and J is TRBJ2-5; 10 nucleotides line up with TRBD2. The germline gives CDR1 MDHEN, CDR2 SYDVKM. This CDR3 contains 13 residues. For the CDR3, the DNA is TGTGCCAGCATGCCCCTAGCGGGAGTCGTGTGGGACTTC. The encoded protein is CASMPLAGVVWDF.

This clonotype appeared many times. The genes are TRBV28 and TRBJ1-2; D not resolved. The CDR3 consists of 15 residues. CDR1 is MDHEN and CDR2 is SYDVKM in the germline V gene. The V gene lost 1 base and the J gene lost 2 bases, with 11 bases spanning the gap. This CDR3 reads CASSLSQQDNYGYTF. The CDR3 bases are TGTGCCAGCAGTTTATCTCAGCAAGACAACTATGGCTACACCTTC.